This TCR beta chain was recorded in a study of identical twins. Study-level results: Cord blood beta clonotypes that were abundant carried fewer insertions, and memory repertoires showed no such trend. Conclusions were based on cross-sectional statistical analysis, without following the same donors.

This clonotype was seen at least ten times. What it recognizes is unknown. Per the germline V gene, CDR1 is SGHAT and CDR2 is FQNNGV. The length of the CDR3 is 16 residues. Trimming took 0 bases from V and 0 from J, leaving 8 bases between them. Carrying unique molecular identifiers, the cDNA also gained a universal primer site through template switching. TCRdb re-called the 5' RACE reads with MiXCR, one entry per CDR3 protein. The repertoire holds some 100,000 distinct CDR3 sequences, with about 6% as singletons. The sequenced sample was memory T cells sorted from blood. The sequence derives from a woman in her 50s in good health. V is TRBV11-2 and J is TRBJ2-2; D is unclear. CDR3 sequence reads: CASSLERGANTGELFF. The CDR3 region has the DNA TGTGCCAGCAGCTTAGAAAGAGGCGCGAACACCGGGGAGCTGTTTTTT. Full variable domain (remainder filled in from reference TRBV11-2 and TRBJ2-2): EAGVAQSPRYKIIEKRQSVAFWCNPISGHATLYWYQQILGQGPKLLIQFQNNGVVDDSQLPKDRFSAERLKGVDSTLKIQPAKLEDSAVYLCASSLERGANTGELFFGEGSRLTVL.